The 31 T cell receptor beta chains below all came from one sample that was sequenced in a study of blood T cell repertoires in COVID-19. The data were produced by immunoSEQ multiplex PCR, yet TCRdb's version contains in-frame clones alone and is incomplete. The table includes fewer than 250,000 clones, over 75% detected once. The sequencing sample was made of peripheral blood. All receptors come from a man between 45 and 60 years old with COVID-19, enrolled during active disease.

This clone was observed a few times. This chain joins TRBV7-9 and TRBJ1-6; D not resolved. V lost 2 bases to trimming and J lost 10 bases, with 12 bases between them. CDR3 length: 14 amino acids. CDR1 and CDR2 (germline): SEHNR, FQNEAQ (reference sequence). CDR3 protein: CASSLTGNGSPLHF. In DNA, the CDR3 is TGTGCCAGCAGCTTAACGGGAAATGGCTCACCCCTCCACTTT.

V usage is TRBV18 and J usage is TRBJ2-4, with D possibly TRBD1 on 6 matching bases. The CDR3 consists of 12 residues. Germline lookup yields CDR1 KGHSH and CDR2 LQKENI. V lost 0 bases and J 13 bases, leaving 10 bases between the germline ends. CDR3 coding DNA: TGTGCCAGCTCACCACCAGGACAGCCCCAGTACTTC. As protein: CASSPPGQPQYF.

The chain joins TRBV3-1 (or the pseudogene TRBV3-2) to TRBJ1-1, with a tentative D call TRBD1 (5 bases). CDR1 and CDR2 (germline): LGHDT, YNNKEL (reference sequence). The CDR3 totals 17 residues. Trimming cost V 3 bases and J 2 bases, with 19 bases left between them. CDR3 region: CASSHLRGFVINTEAFF. Here the CDR3 DNA reads TGTGCCAGCAGCCATTTAAGGGGTTTTGTGATAAACACTGAAGCTTTCTTT.

V gene TRBV5-1 combines with J gene TRBJ2-7; 7 bases align to TRBD1. This CDR3 contains 13 residues. CDR1 and CDR2 (germline): SGHRS, YFSETQ. J lost 1 base, V lost 4 bases, and 2 bases had no gene match. CDR3 loop: CASSPDRSYEQYF. The DNA for the CDR3 is TGCGCCAGCAGCCCGGACAGGTCCTACGAGCAGTACTTC.

V gene TRBV4-2 combines with J gene TRBJ2-3; D possibly corresponds to TRBD2 (6 bases). From germline, CDR1 is LGHNA and CDR2 YNFKEQ. CDR3 length equals 14 residues. Trimming cost V 1 base and J 6 bases, with 11 bases left between them. CDR3 in amino acids: CASSQVNGGDTQYF. In nucleotides, the CDR3 is TGTGCCAGCAGCCAAGTCAATGGGGGGGATACGCAGTATTTT.

The chain combines TRBV5-6 with TRBJ2-6; a possible D gene is TRBD1 (5 bases). The germline V gene has CDR1 SGHDT and CDR2 YYEEEE. Trimming left V 2 bases short and J 4 bases short, with 22 bases between. This CDR3 is 19 amino acids long. The CDR3 loop reads CASSFGSGFYSFGANVLTF. The DNA of the CDR3 is TGTGCCAGCAGCTTTGGATCAGGGTTCTACTCGTTCGGGGCCAACGTCCTGACTTTC. Full variable domain (missing parts from reference TRBV5-6 and TRBJ2-6): DAGVTQSPTHLIKTRGQQVTLRCSPKSGHDTVSWYQQALGQGPQFIFQYYEEEERQRGNFPDRFSGHQFPNYSSELNVNALLLGDSALYLCASSFGSGFYSFGANVLTFGAGSRLTVL.

The chain combines TRBV18 with TRBJ1-1, with D unclear. The CDR3 loop spans 15 amino acids. The V and J ends lost 4 bases and 2 bases respectively, with 14 bases between them. Germline CDR1 reads KGHSH; CDR2 reads LQKENI. The CDR3 loop is CASSLSPQTNTEAFF. The CDR3 bases are TGTGCCAGCTCACTAAGCCCACAGACAAACACTGAAGCTTTCTTT.

V and J are TRBV6-6 and TRBJ2-3; tentative D call: TRBD1 (5 bases). Germline lookup yields CDR1 MNHNY and CDR2 SVGAGI (reference sequence). The V end was cut by 6 bases, the J end by 1 base, with 14 bases between. There are 15 residues in the CDR3. The CDR3 DNA reads TGTGCCAGCAGCCGTTCGCAGGGCGGCACAGATACGCAGTATTTT. It specifies CASSRSQGGTDTQYF.

This clone was seen a few times. This sequence joins TRBV12-3 or TRBV12-4 and TRBJ1-5; D ambiguous. V gave up 8 bases and J gave up 7 bases, with 15 bases separating them. CDR3 length equals 13 residues. Here the CDR3 reads CASAHRGSQPQHF. CDR3 bases: TGTGCCAGCGCACATAGAGGGTCCCAGCCCCAGCATTTT.

A single count supports this clone. This chain links TRBV28 with TRBJ1-4; the D gene is possibly TRBD1 (6 bases). The germline V and J ends were trimmed by 5 bases and 10 bases, with 20 bases remaining between them. CDR1 MDHEN and CDR2 SYDVKM come from the germline V gene. CDR3 length: 15 amino acids. CDR3 loop: CASSGPGTSVGKLFF. CDR3 coding DNA: TGTGCCAGCAGTGGTCCCGGGACATCAGTCGGAAAACTGTTTTTT.

Only one count was recorded for this clone. V gene TRBV4-1 combines with J gene TRBJ2-5; TRBD2 aligns across 7 bases. Germline lookup yields CDR1 MGHRA and CDR2 YSYEKL. V dropped 4 bases and J dropped 4; count of bases not matched to a gene: 12. The CDR3 spans 16 residues. The CDR3 is CASSRGSGGGPETQYF. For the CDR3, the DNA is TGCGCCAGCAGCCGGGGGTCGGGCGGGGGACCAGAGACCCAGTACTTC.

V is TRBV18 and J is TRBJ1-1; TRBD1 is a possible D gene (6 bases). Trimming pared 5 bases from V and 0 bases from J, leaving 10 bases between. The CDR3 is made up of 14 amino acids. Germline CDR1 is KGHSH and CDR2 is LQKENI. The CDR3 DNA reads TGTGCCAGCTCATCCGGGACATTGAACACTGAAGCTTTCTTT. Amino acids: CASSSGTLNTEAFF. The variable domain in full, with the rest retrieved from reference TRBV18 and TRBJ1-1, is NAGVMQNPRHLVRRRGQEARLRCSPMKGHSHVYWYRQLPEEGLKFMVYLQKENIIDESGMPKERFSAEFPKEGPSILRIQQVVRGDSAAYFCASSSGTLNTEAFFGQGTRLTVV.

The chain joins TRBV3-1 (or the pseudogene TRBV3-2) to TRBJ1-1; TRBD1 might be the D (5 bases). The CDR3 spans 12 residues. Germline CDR1 reads LGHDT; CDR2 reads YNNKEL (reference sequence). V was clipped by 3 bases and J by 10 bases, with 12 bases between them. CDR3 DNA: TGTGCCAGCAGCCAGCCAGACAGCCGAGCTTTCTTT. Residues: CASSQPDSRAFF.

The chain has TRBV6-6 and TRBJ2-3; 7 bases agree with TRBD1. CDR1 is MNHNY, CDR2 SVGAGI, per germline (reference sequence). Trimming took 10 bases from V and 0 from J; bases not matched to a gene: 7. There are 14 residues in the CDR3. Written as DNA, the CDR3 is TGTGCCACTTCACCGGGACAGAGCACAGATACGCAGTATTTT. Residues: CATSPGQSTDTQYF.

This chain connects TRBV5-1 to TRBJ1-2; 8 bases agree with TRBD1. Germline CDR1 reads SGHRS; CDR2 reads YFSETQ. The CDR3 has 14 amino acids. J gave up 8 bases and V 4 bases, and 10 bases lay outside the gene matches. This CDR3 reads CASSQWDRQGGYTF. The CDR3 DNA reads TGCGCCAGCAGCCAATGGGACAGGCAAGGAGGCTACACCTTC. Looking up the rest from reference TRBV5-1 and TRBJ1-2 gives the full variable domain: KAGVTQTPRYLIKTRGQQVTLSCSPISGHRSVSWYQQTPGQGLQFLFEYFSETQRNKGNFPGRFSGRQFSNSRSEMNVSTLELGDSALYLCASSQWDRQGGYTFGSGTRLTVV.

The chain links TRBV29-1 to TRBJ1-1; D perhaps matches TRBD1 (5 bases). V dropped 7 bases and J dropped 0 bases, with 12 bases sitting between them. Germline V gives CDR1 SQVTM, CDR2 ANQGSEA. This CDR3 has 13 residues. Here the CDR3 DNA reads TGCAGCGGGGGGAGCCTCATGAACACTGAAGCTTTCTTT. This sequence encodes CSGGSLMNTEAFF.

The CDR3 DNA reads as TGTGCCAGCGGGGGCGACCGTGAAAAACTGTTTTTT. Its protein product is CASGGDREKLFF. This sequence joins TRBV6-5 and TRBJ1-4, with D perhaps TRBD1 (6 bases). V was pared by 8 bases and J by 7 bases, with 11 bases between. Germline CDR1 and CDR2: MNHEY and SVGAGI. This CDR3 has 12 residues.

This chain joins TRBV6-2 or TRBV6-3 and TRBJ2-2, with 9 bases identical to TRBD2. The CDR3 spans 17 residues. Germline V lookup: CDR1 MNHEY, CDR2 SVGEGT. Losses at the gene ends were 4 bases for V and 5 bases for J; bases not matched to a gene: 11. The CDR3 coding sequence is TGTGCCAGCAGTTTTTTCTCCGGGACTAGCAAAACCGGGGAGCTGTTTTTT. It is translated as CASSFFSGTSKTGELFF.

V usage is TRBV19 and J usage is TRBJ1-4, with D possibly being TRBD1 (5 bases). The CDR3 is 15 residues long. CDR1 and CDR2 from the germline V gene are LNHDA and SQIVND (reference sequence). Trimming took 6 bases from V and 6 from J, leaving 17 bases between them. The chain's CDR3 is CASRGGAFGDEKLFF. DNA for the CDR3: TGTGCCAGTAGGGGCGGGGCGTTTGGTGATGAAAAACTGTTTTTT.

The chain joins TRBV19 to TRBJ1-5, with a tentative D call TRBD1 (6 bases). Germline V CDR1 and CDR2: LNHDA, SQIVND (reference sequence). The CDR3 length is 15 residues. Trimming removed 0 bases at V and 3 bases at J, with 9 bases between. The CDR3 is CASSIDMGANQPQHF. The CDR3 DNA sequence: TGTGCCAGTAGTATAGATATGGGGGCCAATCAGCCCCAGCATTTT.

The CDR3 nucleotides are TGTGCCAGCAGCCTTCACAGGGAAACTAATGAAAAACTGTTTTTT. Translating gives CASSLHRETNEKLFF. The rearrangement joins TRBV9 to TRBJ1-4; D is perhaps TRBD1 (6 bases). The V gene's germline CDR1 is SGDLS and CDR2 YYNGEE. The CDR3 runs 15 residues. The germline V and J ends were trimmed by 4 bases and 1 base, with 11 bases remaining between them.

V gene TRBV3-1 (or the pseudogene TRBV3-2) combines with J gene TRBJ1-1; tentative D call: TRBD1 (6 bases). The CDR3 extends over 13 amino acids. The ends were cut back, 0 bases at V and 11 bases at J, with 13 bases in the middle. Germline CDR1 and CDR2: LGHDT and YNNKEL (reference sequence). The CDR3 loop is CASSQDQGQKAFF. The DNA for the CDR3 is TGTGCCAGCAGCCAAGATCAAGGACAGAAGGCTTTCTTT.

The rearrangement uses TRBV4-3 and TRBJ2-1, with TRBD2 matching over 12 bases. The J segment lost 4 bases and the V segment lost 2 bases, leaving 3 bases of the junction unmatched. Looked up from germline, CDR1 is LGHNA and CDR2 is YSLEER. CDR3 length: 16 residues. The CDR3 DNA sequence: TGCGCCAGCAGCCAAACTAGCGGGGGGCTTTACAATGAGCAGTTCTTC. Protein: CASSQTSGGLYNEQFF.

The rearrangement uses TRBV5-6 and TRBJ2-1, with 13 bases identical to TRBD2. The CDR3 is 15 amino acids. Germline V gene lookup returns CDR1 SGHDT and CDR2 YYEEEE. V lost 4 bases to trimming and J lost 9 bases; unmatched junction nucleotides: 7. The CDR3 protein is CASSEGLAGMAEQFF. The CDR3 DNA sequence: TGTGCCAGCAGCGAGGGACTAGCGGGAATGGCTGAGCAGTTCTTC.

The gene calls are TRBV5-6 and TRBJ1-5; no reliable D call. CDR3 length: 12 residues. Looked up from germline, CDR1 is SGHDT and CDR2 is YYEEEE. The V gene lost 1 base and the J gene lost 3 bases, with 2 bases spanning the gap. CDR3 bases: TGTGCCAGCAGCTTGTACAATCAGCCCCAGCATTTT. Its protein is CASSLYNQPQHF.

The chain carries TRBV15 and TRBJ2-6; D call uncertain. Trimming removed 0 bases from V and 10 bases from J, with 4 bases in between. The germline gives CDR1 LNHNV, CDR2 YYDKDF (reference sequence). The CDR3 loop spans 12 amino acids. CDR3: CATSRETNVLTF. DNA of the CDR3: TGTGCCACCAGCAGAGAGACAAACGTCCTGACTTTC.

The rearrangement joins TRBV5-4 to TRBJ2-1; D ambiguous. The CDR3 runs to 11 residues. Between the trimmed V and J ends, which lost 4 bases and 5 bases, there was a span of 4 bases. Germline lookup yields CDR1 SGHNT and CDR2 YYREEE (reference sequence). DNA for the CDR3: TGTGCCAGCAGCGCGGACAATGAGCAGTTCTTC. This codes for CASSADNEQFF. The complete variable domain, with remaining parts taken from reference TRBV5-4 and TRBJ2-1, reads ETGVTQSPTHLIKTRGQQVTLRCSSQSGHNTVSWYQQALGQGPQFIFQYYREEENGRGNFPPRFSGLQFPNYSSELNVNALELDDSALYLCASSADNEQFFGPGTRLTVL.

The chain combines TRBV5-1 with TRBJ2-7; tentative D call: TRBD1 (6 bases). The CDR3 runs to 14 residues. Trimming took off 5 bases at V and 3 bases at J, with 15 bases between the two ends. Germline CDR1 is SGHRS and CDR2 is YFSETQ. CDR3 sequence reads: CASRVRDTNYEQYF. The CDR3 DNA is TGCGCCAGCAGGGTCAGGGACACCAACTACGAGCAGTACTTC.

This clone was observed a single time. The CDR3 loop is CASSWPPPLSTDTQYF. DNA for the CDR3: TGTGCCAGTAGTTGGCCCCCACCACTAAGCACAGATACGCAGTATTTT. The chain couples TRBV19 to TRBJ2-3; D unresolved. Germline values: CDR1 LNHDA, CDR2 SQIVND (reference sequence). The ends were cut back, 5 bases at V and 0 bases at J, with 15 bases in the middle. The CDR3 has 16 residues. Combining the CDR3 with reference TRBV19 and TRBJ2-3 gives the whole variable domain DGGITQSPKYLFRKEGQNVTLSCEQNLNHDAMYWYRQDPGQGLRLIYYSQIVNDFQKGDIAEGYSVSREKKESFPLTVTSAQKNPTAFYLCASSWPPPLSTDTQYFGPGTRLTVL.

The J gene is TRBJ1-5, the V gene TRBV23-1, with D tentatively TRBD1 (5 bases). TRBV23-1 is given ORF status, its function remaining uncertain. This CDR3 contains 16 residues. V was shortened by 0 bases and J by 6 bases, with 15 bases between the two germline ends. CDR3 residues: CASSQSWGRAPQPQHF. The CDR3 DNA reads TGCGCCAGCAGTCAATCGTGGGGGAGGGCCCCTCAGCCCCAGCATTTT.

V is TRBV30 and J is TRBJ2-1; D remains unclear. Trimming removed 0 bases from V and 9 bases from J, with 6 bases in between. The CDR3 sequence is 11 residues long. Germline lookup yields CDR1 GTSNPN and CDR2 SVGIG (reference sequence). The CDR3 loop reads CAWSVSSEQFF. The CDR3 nucleotides are TGTGCCTGGAGTGTTAGCAGTGAGCAGTTCTTC.